This T cell receptor (beta chain) was recorded in a study of CXCR3-negative and CXCR3-positive naive CD8 T cells. The germline V gene encodes CDR1 LGHDT and CDR2 YNNKEL (reference sequence). This CDR3 spans 17 amino acids. Triplicates of some 300,000 cells were sorted from each CD8+ T cell subset. The study made its TRB cDNA libraries by 5' RACE, adding UMI labels. Reprocessing the 5' RACE reads, TCRdb reports a single entry for every CDR3 protein and omits DNA. The sample totals 100,000 to 150,000 distinct CDR3 sequences. The clonotype was recovered from a human donor in good health. Some clones in this sample may be carry-over from other donors' samples. This sequence joins TRBV3-1 and TRBJ2-7; no DNA is available, so the TRBD2 call from TCRdb remains unchecked. The sample comprised naive CXCR3- CD8+ T cells from blood. Subset reported: CD45RO-CCR7+CD27+CD95- naive CD8+ T cells lacking CXCR3 (TNR3-). The CDR3 spells CASSQEGGGAGAYEQYF.